The sequence of this TCR beta chain was determined in a study of blood T cell repertoires in COVID-19. Study-level background: Samples representing acute and convalescent COVID-19 were sourced from the United States, Italy and Spain.

Patients of the Seattle cohort, enrolled during active infection, were followed longitudinally. Sequencing used immunoSEQ multiplex PCR; TCRdb keeps in-frame clones, though not all of them. The profile shows approximately 270,000 clones, more than 65% of them singletons. Trimming removed 2 bases from V and 7 bases from J, with 14 bases in between. Germline loops: CDR1 SGHTA, CDR2 FQGNSA. The CDR3 runs to 15 residues. The origin of this receptor is a person between 65 and 79 years old with COVID-19, enrolled during active disease. The gene calls are TRBV7-2 and TRBJ2-2; maybe TRBD2 (7 bases). The sequencing sample was made of peripheral blood. The CDR3 is CASSLRRGGDGELFF. CDR3 nucleotide sequence: TGTGCCAGCAGCTTAAGGAGGGGGGGCGACGGGGAGCTGTTTTTT.